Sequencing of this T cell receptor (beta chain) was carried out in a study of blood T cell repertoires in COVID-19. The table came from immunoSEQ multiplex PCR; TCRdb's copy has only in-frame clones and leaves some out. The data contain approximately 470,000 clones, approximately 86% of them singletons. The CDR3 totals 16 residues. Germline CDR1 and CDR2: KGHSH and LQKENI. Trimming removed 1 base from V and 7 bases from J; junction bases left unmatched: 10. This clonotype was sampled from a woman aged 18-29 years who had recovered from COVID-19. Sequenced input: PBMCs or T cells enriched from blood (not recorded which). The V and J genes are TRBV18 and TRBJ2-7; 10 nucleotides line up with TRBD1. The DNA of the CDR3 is TGTGCCAGCTCACCACTGCGGGACAGGGGAATCTATGAGCAGTACTTC. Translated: CASSPLRDRGIYEQYF.